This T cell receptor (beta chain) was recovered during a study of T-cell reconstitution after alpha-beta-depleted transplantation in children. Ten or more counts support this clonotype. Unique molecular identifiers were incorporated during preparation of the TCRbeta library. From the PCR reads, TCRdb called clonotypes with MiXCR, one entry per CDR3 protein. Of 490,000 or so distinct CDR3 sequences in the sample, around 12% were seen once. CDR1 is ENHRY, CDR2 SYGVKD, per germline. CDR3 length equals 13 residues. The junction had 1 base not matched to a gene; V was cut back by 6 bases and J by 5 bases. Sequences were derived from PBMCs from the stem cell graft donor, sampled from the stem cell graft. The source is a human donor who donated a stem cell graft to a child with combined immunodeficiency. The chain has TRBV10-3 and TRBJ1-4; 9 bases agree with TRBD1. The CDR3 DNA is TGTGCCATCAGGGGGACAGGGAATGAAAAACTGTTTTTT. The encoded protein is CAIRGTGNEKLFF.